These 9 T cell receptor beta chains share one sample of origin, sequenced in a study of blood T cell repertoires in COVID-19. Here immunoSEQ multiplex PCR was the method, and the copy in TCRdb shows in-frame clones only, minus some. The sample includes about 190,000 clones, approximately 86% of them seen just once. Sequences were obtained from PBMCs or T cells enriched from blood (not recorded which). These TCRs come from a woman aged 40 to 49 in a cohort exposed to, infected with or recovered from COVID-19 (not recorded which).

The CDR3 spells CASSGAGTASYEQYF. DNA for the CDR3: TGTGCCAGCAGTGGAGCCGGGACAGCTTCCTACGAGCAGTACTTC. The V gene is TRBV2, the J gene TRBJ2-7; 7 positions agree with TRBD1. The CDR3 extends over 15 amino acids. CDR1 and CDR2 (germline): SNHLY, FYNNEI. V lost 4 bases to trimming and J lost 1 base; unmatched junction nucleotides: 7.

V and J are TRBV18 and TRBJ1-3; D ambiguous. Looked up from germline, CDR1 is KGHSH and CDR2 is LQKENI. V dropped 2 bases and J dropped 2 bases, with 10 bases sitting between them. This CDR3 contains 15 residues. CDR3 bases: TGTGCCAGCTCACCAGGCGGAGCAACTGGAAACACCATATATTTT. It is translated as CASSPGGATGNTIYF.

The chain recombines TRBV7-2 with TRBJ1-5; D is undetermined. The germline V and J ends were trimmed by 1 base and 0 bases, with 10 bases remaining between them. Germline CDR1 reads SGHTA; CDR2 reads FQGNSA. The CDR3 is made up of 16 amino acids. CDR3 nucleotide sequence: TGTGCCAGCAGCTTAGGGGCAGCCTATAGCAATCAGCCCCAGCATTTT. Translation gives CASSLGAAYSNQPQHF.

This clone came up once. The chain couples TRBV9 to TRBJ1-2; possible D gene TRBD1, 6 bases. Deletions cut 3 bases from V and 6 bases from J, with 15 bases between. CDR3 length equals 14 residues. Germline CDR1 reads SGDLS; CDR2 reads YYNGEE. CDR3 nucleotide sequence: TGTGCCAGCAGCGGGTCCAGGGGTGCGAATGGCTACACCTTC. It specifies CASSGSRGANGYTF.

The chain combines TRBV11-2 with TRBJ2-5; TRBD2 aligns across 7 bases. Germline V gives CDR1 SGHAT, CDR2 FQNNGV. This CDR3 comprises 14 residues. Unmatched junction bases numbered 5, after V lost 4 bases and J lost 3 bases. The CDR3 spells CASSYTSAKETQYF. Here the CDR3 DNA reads TGTGCCAGCAGCTATACTAGCGCGAAAGAGACCCAGTACTTC.

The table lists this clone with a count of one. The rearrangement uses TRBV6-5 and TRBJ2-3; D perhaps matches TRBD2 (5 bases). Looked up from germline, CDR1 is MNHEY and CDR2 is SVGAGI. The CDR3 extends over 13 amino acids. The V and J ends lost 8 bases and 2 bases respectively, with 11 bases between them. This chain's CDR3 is CASGFSDTDTQYF. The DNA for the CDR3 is TGTGCCAGCGGCTTTAGCGACACAGATACGCAGTATTTT.

CDR3 amino acids: CASSLEGRGGVDTQYF. CDR3 nucleotides: TGCGCCAGCAGCTTGGAAGGGCGGGGGGGCGTAGATACGCAGTATTTT. The chain uses TRBV5-1 and TRBJ2-3; 9 nucleotides match TRBD2. V was clipped by 0 bases and J by 5 bases; unmatched bases: 7. The CDR3 consists of 16 residues. Germline V gives CDR1 SGHRS, CDR2 YFSETQ.

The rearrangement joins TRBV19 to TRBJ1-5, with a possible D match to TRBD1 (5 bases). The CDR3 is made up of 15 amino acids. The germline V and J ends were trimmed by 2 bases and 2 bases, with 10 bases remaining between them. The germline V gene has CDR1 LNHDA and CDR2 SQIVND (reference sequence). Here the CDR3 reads CASSIQGRGNQPQHF. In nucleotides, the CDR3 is TGTGCCAGTAGTATACAGGGAAGGGGCAATCAGCCCCAGCATTTT.

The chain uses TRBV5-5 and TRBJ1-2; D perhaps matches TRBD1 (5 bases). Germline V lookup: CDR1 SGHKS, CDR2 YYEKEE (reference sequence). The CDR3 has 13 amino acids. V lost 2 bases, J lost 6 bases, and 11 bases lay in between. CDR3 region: CASSFSGPDGYTF. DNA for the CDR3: TGTGCCAGCAGCTTTTCAGGGCCCGATGGCTACACCTTC.